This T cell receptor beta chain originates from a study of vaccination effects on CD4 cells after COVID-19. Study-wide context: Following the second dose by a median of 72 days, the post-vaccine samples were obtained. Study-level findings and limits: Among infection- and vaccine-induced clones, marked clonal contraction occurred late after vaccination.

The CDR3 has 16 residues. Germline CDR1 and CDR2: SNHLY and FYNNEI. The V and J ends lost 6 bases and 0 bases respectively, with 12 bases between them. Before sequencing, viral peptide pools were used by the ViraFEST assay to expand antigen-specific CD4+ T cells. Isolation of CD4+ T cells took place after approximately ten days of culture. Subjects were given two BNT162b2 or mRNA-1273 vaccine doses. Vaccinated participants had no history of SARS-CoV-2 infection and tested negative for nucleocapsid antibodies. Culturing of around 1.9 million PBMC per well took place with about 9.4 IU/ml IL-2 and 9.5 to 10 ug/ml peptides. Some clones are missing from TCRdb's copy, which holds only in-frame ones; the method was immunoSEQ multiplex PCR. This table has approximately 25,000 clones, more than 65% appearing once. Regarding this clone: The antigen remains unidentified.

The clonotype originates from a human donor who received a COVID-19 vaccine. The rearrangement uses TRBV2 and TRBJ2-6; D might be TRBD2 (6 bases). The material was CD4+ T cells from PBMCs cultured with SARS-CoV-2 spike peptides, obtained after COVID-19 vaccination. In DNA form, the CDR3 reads TGTGCCAGCAGGGCCTACGGGAGCTCTGGGGCCAACGTCCTGACTTTC. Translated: CASRAYGSSGANVLTF.